This T cell receptor beta chain was recorded in a study of OX40 agonist ivuxolimab in advanced cancers. Study-wide background: In this cohort, patients received ivuxolimab, an agonistic anti-OX40 (CD134) antibody. Prior anti-PD-1, anti-PD-L1 or anti-CTLA-4 therapy did not bar entry, and 40% had some.

With respect to this clone: What it recognizes is unknown.

Study-wide points: The mean number of expanded clones was higher in CD8+ T cells than in CD4+.

Germline V CDR1 and CDR2: MNHEY, SMNVEV (reference sequence). The length of the CDR3 is 14 residues. Trimming took off 5 bases at V and 1 base at J, with 12 bases between the two ends. Only in-frame clones appear in the TCRdb table, and some are missing; sequencing was by immunoSEQ multiplex PCR. This sample yields around 130,000 clones, of which 93% are seen a single time; less than 0.2% belongs to the top ten. Here the sequenced sample was CD4+ or CD8+ T cells sorted from blood, taken in a trial of the OX40 agonist ivuxolimab. The genes are TRBV27 and TRBJ2-7, with D unclear. This clonotype originated in an adult with an advanced solid tumor such as melanoma, head and neck, liver or kidney cancer. In DNA form, the CDR3 reads TGTGCCAGCAGTCTCGGACCGATTTCCTACGAGCAGTACTTC. Protein: CASSLGPISYEQYF.